The 30 T cell receptor beta chains reported below all come from one sample, sequenced in a study of Ad26.COV2.S vaccination and SARS-CoV-2 variants (dated by TCRdb to the early 2020s). Per the publication, the treatment or condition label means: 15 to 20 received Ad26.COV2.S at low or high dose, single or two shots; 5 received placebo; per-sample allocation not given. Repertoires of vaccine and placebo recipients were sequenced from samples collected on day 63 after the first injection. Libraries were made using the immunoSEQ multiplex PCR assay. TCRdb retrieved this table from immuneACCESS and kept in-frame rearrangements only. Not all clones are present; in checked studies, unresolved V genes account for under half, and no reason is known for the remainder. The sample table shows some 370,000 clones, and under 90% are seen once. About 8% of the sample belongs to the ten largest clones. The sequences come from peripheral blood, collected in a trial of Ad26.COV2.S vaccine versus placebo. Source of these receptors: a person between 18 and 60 years old who received the Ad26.COV2.S COVID-19 vaccine or a placebo.

CDR3 amino acids: CASSPNRGRNEQFF. In nucleotides, the CDR3 is TGTGCCAGCAGCCCTAACAGGGGGCGGAATGAGCAGTTCTTC. The V and J genes are TRBV11-2 and TRBJ2-1; 9 bases agree with TRBD1. CDR1 and CDR2 (germline): SGHAT, FQNNGV. Trimming removed 5 bases from V and 7 bases from J; junction bases left unmatched: 6. CDR3 length: 14 residues.

The V call is TRBV3-1 (or the pseudogene TRBV3-2), the J call TRBJ1-3; the D is unclear. V lost 0 bases to trimming and J lost 1 base, with 10 bases between them. This CDR3 region has 16 residues. The germline gives CDR1 LGHDT, CDR2 YNNKEL (reference sequence). CDR3 amino acids: CASSQDLWASGNTIYF. CDR3 nucleotides: TGTGCCAGCAGCCAAGATCTGTGGGCTTCTGGAAACACCATATATTTT.

Worth noting for this clone: This same CDR3 is encoded by further DNA sequences in the sample. The rearrangement uses TRBV5-1 and TRBJ2-2; D not certain. In germline, CDR1 is SGHRS, CDR2 YFSETQ. The CDR3 is made up of 14 amino acids. Trimming left V 0 bases short and J 2 bases short, with 5 bases between. CDR3 in amino acids: CASSLGPNTGELFF. The CDR3 DNA reads as TGCGCCAGCAGCTTGGGGCCAAACACCGGGGAGCTGTTTTTT.

The V and J genes are TRBV18 and TRBJ1-3; D may be TRBD1 (5 bases). Germline loops: CDR1 KGHSH, CDR2 LQKENI. Trimming removed 3 bases at V and 1 base at J, with 22 bases between. This CDR3 comprises 19 residues. The CDR3 DNA reads TGTGCCAGCTCACCCCGGGGGAGGGGCGGCCCTGGATCTGGAAACACCATATATTTT. This encodes CASSPRGRGGPGSGNTIYF.

As regards this clone: Other DNA sequences in this sample translate to the same CDR3. The gene calls are TRBV11-3 and TRBJ1-1; unclear D gene. Germline CDR1 reads SGHNT; CDR2 reads YENEEA. Trimming took off 1 base at V and 8 bases at J, with 8 bases between the two ends. There are 12 residues in the CDR3. The CDR3: CASSLGSGEAFF. The CDR3, as DNA: TGTGCCAGCAGCTTAGGTTCGGGGGAAGCTTTCTTT.

CDR3 amino acids: CASSELSGATEAFF. The CDR3, as DNA: TGCGCCAGCAGTGAGTTGTCGGGGGCCACTGAAGCTTTCTTT. The chain joins TRBV10-1 to TRBJ1-1, with D perhaps matching TRBD1 (6 bases). The V end lost 1 base, the J end lost 4 bases, and 10 bases lay between the germline ends. Looked up from germline, CDR1 is WNHNN and CDR2 is SYGVQD (reference sequence). This CDR3 spans 14 amino acids.

V gene TRBV5-4 combines with J gene TRBJ2-3; 7 bases agree with TRBD2. Germline-derived CDR1 and CDR2 are SGHNT and YYREEE (reference sequence). CDR3 size: 16 residues. The V and J ends lost 0 bases and 2 bases, in that order; junction bases with no gene match: 6. The CDR3 nucleotides read TGTGCCAGCAGCTTGGCTAGCGGATTGTACACAGATACGCAGTATTTT. Translated, it gives CASSLASGLYTDTQYF.

This clone has only a few counts. The gene calls are TRBV5-1 and TRBJ2-2; no clear D. There are 13 residues in the CDR3. Trimming cost V 6 bases and J 0 bases, with 6 bases left between them. Germline V lookup: CDR1 SGHRS, CDR2 YFSETQ. The CDR3 nucleotides are TGCGCCAGCATACAGCCGAACACCGGGGAGCTGTTTTTT. Translating it yields CASIQPNTGELFF.

The chain has TRBV7-9 and TRBJ2-7; TRBD1 matches 11 bases. The CDR3 sequence is 14 residues long. The V segment lost 5 bases and the J segment 3 bases; nucleotides outside the gene matches: 3. Germline values: CDR1 SEHNR, CDR2 FQNEAQ (reference sequence). The CDR3 DNA sequence: TGTGCCAGCAGCCCCGGGACAGGGGGCTACGAGCAGTACTTC. Amino acid sequence: CASSPGTGGYEQYF.

V usage is TRBV11-2 and J usage is TRBJ1-1; D is ambiguous. With 4 bases removed from V and 1 base from J, the gap between germline ends came to 19 bases. Germline V CDR1 and CDR2: SGHAT, FQNNGV. This CDR3 comprises 17 residues. As DNA, the CDR3 is TGTGCCAGCAGCTCCCGGGTCTCAAAAAACCAGAACACTGAAGCTTTCTTT. It is translated as CASSSRVSKNQNTEAFF.

V gene TRBV5-6 combines with J gene TRBJ2-7; D is unresolved. The CDR3 has 11 amino acids. Germline V gene data show CDR1 as SGHDT and CDR2 as YYEEEE. Trimming pared 1 base from V and 3 bases from J, leaving 2 bases between. The chain's CDR3 is CASSLNYEQYF. Here the CDR3 DNA reads TGTGCCAGCAGCTTGAACTACGAGCAGTACTTC.

The chain combines TRBV6-5 with TRBJ2-3; D is perhaps TRBD1 or TRBD2 (5 bases each). This CDR3 is built from 15 residues. Trimming shortened V by 6 bases and J by 7 bases, and 20 bases separated the two germline ends. Germline loops: CDR1 MNHEY, CDR2 SVGAGI. CDR3 amino acids: CASSTGAGNVHTQYF. DNA for the CDR3: TGTGCCAGCAGCACCGGGGCAGGTAACGTTCATACGCAGTATTTT.

J is TRBJ2-1 and V is TRBV7-9; the D gene is possibly TRBD1 (5 bases). CDR1 and CDR2 from the germline V gene are SEHNR and FQNEAQ (reference sequence). CDR3 length: 11 residues. The V end lost 4 bases, the J end lost 11 bases, and 9 bases lay between the germline ends. The CDR3 DNA reads TGTGCCAGCAGCTCCCAGGGTAAGCAGTTCTTC. Its protein is CASSSQGKQFF.

The CDR3 reads CASSPDKGYGYTF. For the CDR3, the DNA is TGTGCCAGCAGTCCAGACAAGGGCTATGGCTACACCTTC. V usage is TRBV7-2 and J usage is TRBJ1-2; the D is unclear. The length of the CDR3 is 13 residues. V lost 6 bases, J lost 4 bases, and 12 bases lay in between. The germline V gene has CDR1 SGHTA and CDR2 FQGNSA.

The CDR3 reads CASSEPDRHIYEQYF. CDR3 coding DNA: TGTGCCAGCAGTGAACCGGACCGACACATCTACGAGCAGTACTTC. V is TRBV6-4 and J is TRBJ2-7; D unclear. Per the germline V gene, CDR1 is MRHNA and CDR2 is SNTAGT. The V end lost 3 bases, the J end lost 3 bases, and 15 bases lay between the germline ends. The CDR3 is 15 amino acids.

J is TRBJ1-4 and V is TRBV5-6, with D hard to call. This CDR3 is 13 amino acids long. The germline CDR1 and CDR2 sequences are SGHDT and YYEEEE. Trimming cost V 1 base and J 7 bases, with 8 bases left between them. This chain's CDR3 is CASSLSAVEKLFF. The DNA of the CDR3 is TGTGCCAGCAGCTTGTCAGCGGTTGAAAAACTGTTTTTT.

This clone was observed a few times. The J gene is TRBJ1-2, the V gene TRBV28; D is undetermined. In germline, CDR1 is MDHEN, CDR2 SYDVKM. V lost 6 bases and J lost 1, with 3 bases in between. There are 11 residues in the CDR3. The CDR3 DNA reads TGTGCCAGCAGCTATAACTATGGCTACACCTTC. This gives the protein CASSYNYGYTF.

The J gene is TRBJ2-1, the V gene TRBV7-8; D is unresolved. CDR1 is SGHVS and CDR2 is FQNEAQ in the germline V gene. This CDR3 is 16 amino acids long. Trimming took off 5 bases at V and 7 bases at J, with 21 bases between the two ends. The CDR3: CASSDPGSVGTNEQFF. CDR3 sequence (DNA): TGTGCCAGCAGCGACCCCGGGTCGGTCGGCACGAATGAGCAGTTCTTC.

The chain combines TRBV29-1 with TRBJ2-3, with 8 bases fitting TRBD1. With V trimmed by 4 bases and J by 3 bases, 3 bases remained unmatched. CDR3 length equals 13 residues. Germline assignment: CDR1 SQVTM and CDR2 ANQGSEA. CDR3 sequence (DNA): TGCAGCGTTGGCAGGGGGCAAACAGATACGCAGTATTTT. Its protein is CSVGRGQTDTQYF.

The V gene is TRBV30, the J gene TRBJ1-6; the D is unclear. V gave up 3 bases and J gave up 0 bases, with 9 bases separating them. Germline values: CDR1 GTSNPN, CDR2 SVGIG (reference sequence). The CDR3 is 15 residues long. The CDR3 DNA reads TGTGCCTGGAGGCCGGGGAGCTCCTATAATTCACCCCTCCACTTT. It codes for CAWRPGSSYNSPLHF.

The V call is TRBV7-2, the J call TRBJ2-3; 7 nucleotides line up with TRBD2. V shed 4 bases and J 2 bases; nucleotides not matched to a gene: 12. The CDR3 loop spans 17 amino acids. Germline loops: CDR1 SGHTA, CDR2 FQGNSA. CDR3 coding DNA: TGTGCCAGCAGCTGGGACCAGCGGGGAAAAACCACAGATACGCAGTATTTT. Residues: CASSWDQRGKTTDTQYF.

The rearrangement links TRBV9 to TRBJ2-5; 7 bases align to TRBD1. V lost 4 bases, J lost 4 bases, and 13 bases stayed unmatched. CDR1 and CDR2 from the germline V gene are SGDLS and YYNGEE. CDR3 length: 16 residues. CDR3: CASSPSVEEGAETQYF. The CDR3, as DNA: TGTGCCAGCAGCCCCTCGGTTGAAGAGGGGGCAGAGACCCAGTACTTC.

This rearrangement joins TRBV19 to TRBJ1-2; 7 bases match TRBD1. Germline CDR1 and CDR2: LNHDA and SQIVND (reference sequence). The CDR3 length is 13 residues. Unmatched junction bases numbered 6, after V lost 5 bases and J lost 6 bases. CDR3 amino acids: CASSFQGGDGYTF. CDR3 in DNA: TGTGCCAGTAGTTTTCAGGGGGGGGATGGCTACACCTTC. The entire variable domain, with the rest obtained from reference TRBV19 and TRBJ1-2, is as follows: DGGITQSPKYLFRKEGQNVTLSCEQNLNHDAMYWYRQDPGQGLRLIYYSQIVNDFQKGDIAEGYSVSREKKESFPLTVTSAQKNPTAFYLCASSFQGGDGYTFGSGTRLTVV.

The rearrangement joins TRBV10-1 to TRBJ2-7; D is unresolved. Per the germline V gene, CDR1 is WNHNN and CDR2 is SYGVQD (reference sequence). V lost 4 bases, J lost 2 bases, and 12 bases lay in between. The CDR3 extends over 14 amino acids. The CDR3 loop is CASSATLEAYEQYF. The CDR3 nucleotides read TGCGCCAGCAGTGCGACCCTTGAGGCCTACGAGCAGTACTTC.

The rearrangement uses TRBV9 and TRBJ2-1; D is perhaps TRBD1 (5 bases). This CDR3 region has 15 residues. Deletions cut 0 bases from V and 1 base from J, with 8 bases between. The germline gives CDR1 SGDLS, CDR2 YYNGEE. For the CDR3, the DNA is TGTGCCAGCAGCGTAGCTCAGGGATCCTACAATGAGCAGTTCTTC. Its protein product is CASSVAQGSYNEQFF.

This rearrangement joins TRBV11-3 to TRBJ2-2; no definite D call. The V gene lost 0 bases and the J gene lost 6 bases, with 2 bases spanning the gap. The CDR3 extends over 12 amino acids. The germline V gene has CDR1 SGHNT and CDR2 YENEEA. CDR3 amino acids: CASSLDPGELFF. In nucleotides, the CDR3 is TGTGCCAGCAGCTTAGATCCCGGGGAGCTGTTTTTT.

J is TRBJ2-7 and V is TRBV7-2, with 8 bases fitting TRBD1. Germline V CDR1 and CDR2: SGHTA, FQGNSA. Trimming removed 4 bases from V and 7 bases from J; junction bases left unmatched: 6. The CDR3 consists of 13 residues. As DNA, the CDR3 is TGTGCCAGCAGCTCCGACAGGGGAGGTGAGCAGTACTTC. Amino acid sequence: CASSSDRGGEQYF.

This rearrangement joins TRBV6-4 to TRBJ1-2; D perhaps matches TRBD1 (5 bases). The germline CDR1 and CDR2 sequences are MRHNA and SNTAGT. The CDR3 loop spans 14 amino acids. With 0 bases removed from V and 4 bases from J, the gap between germline ends came to 9 bases. The CDR3 nucleotides read TGTGCCAGCAGTGACTCGGGGACGGCCTATGGCTACACCTTC. Protein: CASSDSGTAYGYTF.

The genes are TRBV25-1 and TRBJ1-2; D possibly corresponds to TRBD1 (6 bases). This CDR3 is built from 17 residues. Trimming removed 8 bases at V and 0 bases at J, with 22 bases between. Germline V CDR1 and CDR2: MGHDK, SYGVNS. CDR3 bases: TGTGCCAGCTGGGGACCTACCATCAGGGGAGCTAACTATGGCTACACCTTC. It codes for CASWGPTIRGANYGYTF.

V is TRBV2 and J is TRBJ1-2; D gene uncertain. Germline CDR1 and CDR2: SNHLY and FYNNEI. V was clipped by 0 bases and J by 5 bases, with 13 bases between them. CDR3 length: 15 amino acids. The CDR3 loop reads CASSEAVDWYYGYTF. Written as DNA, the CDR3 is TGTGCCAGCAGTGAAGCGGTTGATTGGTATTATGGCTACACCTTC.